The 7 T cell receptor beta chains in this list originate from one sample, sequenced in a study of neoadjuvant nivolumab and ipilimumab in lung cancer. The table came from immunoSEQ multiplex PCR; TCRdb's copy has only in-frame clones and leaves some out. The sample comprises about 18,000 clones, over 80% of which are singletons, and 2% to 2.5% rests with the top ten. The sequenced sample was peripheral blood, obtained before neoadjuvant nivolumab, alone or with ipilimumab. The receptor set was obtained from an adult with non-small cell lung cancer.

The genes are TRBV29-1 and TRBJ2-7; the D gene is possibly TRBD1 (6 bases). The V end was cut by 4 bases, the J end by 1 base, with 26 bases between. The CDR3 has 18 amino acids. Germline CDR1 is SQVTM and CDR2 is ANQGSEA. In DNA, the CDR3 is TGCAGCGTTGTCTCTTCAACGGGTACAGGGCCTTCTTCCTACGAGCAGTACTTC. This codes for CSVVSSTGTGPSSYEQYF.

As for this clone: The same CDR3 can be traced to other DNA sequences in this sample. The chain has TRBV29-1 and TRBJ2-1; 7 bases match TRBD1. J gave up 3 bases and V 4 bases, and 3 bases lay outside the gene matches. This CDR3 is 13 amino acids long. Germline values: CDR1 SQVTM, CDR2 ANQGSEA. The DNA for the CDR3 is TGCAGCGTTGTGGGACAGCTCTACAATGAGCAGTTCTTC. It translates to CSVVGQLYNEQFF.

The chain couples TRBV18 to TRBJ2-7; possible D gene TRBD2, 6 bases. Germline V lookup: CDR1 KGHSH, CDR2 LQKENI. The V end was cut by 0 bases, the J end by 0 bases, with 15 bases between. The CDR3 consists of 17 residues. The CDR3 here is CASSPPLTSRYSYEQYF. As DNA, the CDR3 is TGTGCCAGCTCACCACCTCTGACTAGTCGGTACTCCTACGAGCAGTACTTC.

In this sample, this clone turned up a few times. The gene calls are TRBV10-3 and TRBJ2-7; TRBD1 matches 10 bases. The CDR3 totals 12 residues. Germline V lookup: CDR1 ENHRY, CDR2 SYGVKD. J gave up 6 bases and V 6 bases, and 2 bases lay outside the gene matches. The CDR3 coding sequence is TGTGCCATCAGCGGACAGGGGGGCGAGCAGTACTTC. This gives the protein CAISGQGGEQYF.

The V call is TRBV18, the J call TRBJ2-6; the D is unclear. V lost 2 bases and J lost 2, with 1 base in between. Per germline, CDR1 KGHSH and CDR2 LQKENI. There are 13 residues in the CDR3. DNA for the CDR3: TGTGCCAGCTCACCAACTGGGGCCAACGTCCTGACTTTC. Its protein product is CASSPTGANVLTF.

The chain combines TRBV5-1 with TRBJ2-3, with 10 nucleotides matching TRBD2. V was pared by 4 bases and J by 4 bases, with 9 bases of the junction left unmatched. In germline, CDR1 is SGHRS, CDR2 YFSETQ. CDR3 length: 16 residues. CDR3 protein: CASSTASGSRADTQYF. CDR3 DNA sequence: TGCGCCAGCAGCACGGCTAGCGGGAGTAGGGCAGATACGCAGTATTTT.

This rearrangement joins TRBV19 to TRBJ2-7; D assignment may be TRBD1 or TRBD2 (6 bases each). The length of the CDR3 is 14 residues. V shed 5 bases and J shed 2 bases, with 13 bases lying between them. Germline CDR1 is LNHDA and CDR2 is SQIVND (reference sequence). DNA for the CDR3: TGTGCCAGTAGTCTCCGAGGGGGGCCCTACGAGCAGTACTTC. It encodes CASSLRGGPYEQYF. Based on the CDR3 plus reference TRBV19 and TRBJ2-7, the full variable domain is DGGITQSPKYLFRKEGQNVTLSCEQNLNHDAMYWYRQDPGQGLRLIYYSQIVNDFQKGDIAEGYSVSREKKESFPLTVTSAQKNPTAFYLCASSLRGGPYEQYFGPGTRLTVT.